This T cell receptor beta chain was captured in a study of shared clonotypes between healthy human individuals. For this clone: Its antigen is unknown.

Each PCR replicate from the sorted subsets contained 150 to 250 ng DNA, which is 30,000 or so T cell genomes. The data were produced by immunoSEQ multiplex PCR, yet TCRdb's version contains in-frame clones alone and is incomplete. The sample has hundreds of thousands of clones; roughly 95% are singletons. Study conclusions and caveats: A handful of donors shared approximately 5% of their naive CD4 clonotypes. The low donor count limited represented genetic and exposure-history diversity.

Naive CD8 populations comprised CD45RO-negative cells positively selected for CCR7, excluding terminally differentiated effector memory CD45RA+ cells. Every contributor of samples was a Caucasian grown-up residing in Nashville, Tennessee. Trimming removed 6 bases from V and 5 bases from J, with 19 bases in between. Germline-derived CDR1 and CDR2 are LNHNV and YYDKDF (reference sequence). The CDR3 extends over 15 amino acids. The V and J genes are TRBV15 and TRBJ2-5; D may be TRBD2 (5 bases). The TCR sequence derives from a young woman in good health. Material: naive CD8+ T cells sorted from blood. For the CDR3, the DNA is TGTGCCACCAGTCAGCGCTCCGGGGTTGGGGAGACCCAGTACTTC. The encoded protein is CATSQRSGVGETQYF.